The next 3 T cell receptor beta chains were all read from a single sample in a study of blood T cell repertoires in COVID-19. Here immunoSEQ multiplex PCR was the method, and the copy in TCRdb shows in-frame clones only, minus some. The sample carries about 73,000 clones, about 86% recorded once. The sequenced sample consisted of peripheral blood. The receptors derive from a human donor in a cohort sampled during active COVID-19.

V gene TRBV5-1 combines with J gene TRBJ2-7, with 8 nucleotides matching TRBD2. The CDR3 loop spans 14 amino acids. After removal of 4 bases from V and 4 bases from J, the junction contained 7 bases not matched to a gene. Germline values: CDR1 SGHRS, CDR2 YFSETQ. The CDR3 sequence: CASSRGGIEYEQYF. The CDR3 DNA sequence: TGCGCCAGCAGCCGGGGGGGTATCGAGTACGAGCAGTACTTC.

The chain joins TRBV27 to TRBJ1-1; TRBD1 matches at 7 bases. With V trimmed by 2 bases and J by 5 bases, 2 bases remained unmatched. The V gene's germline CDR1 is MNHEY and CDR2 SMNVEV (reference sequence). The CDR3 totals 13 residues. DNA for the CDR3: TGTGCCAGCAGTTTAAGGGGGCATACTGAAGCTTTCTTT. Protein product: CASSLRGHTEAFF.

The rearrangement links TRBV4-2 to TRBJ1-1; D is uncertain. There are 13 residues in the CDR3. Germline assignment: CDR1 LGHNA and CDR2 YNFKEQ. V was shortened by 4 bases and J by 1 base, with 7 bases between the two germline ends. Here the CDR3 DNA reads TGTGCCAGCAGCCGTCCAGAGAACACTGAAGCTTTCTTT. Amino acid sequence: CASSRPENTEAFF.